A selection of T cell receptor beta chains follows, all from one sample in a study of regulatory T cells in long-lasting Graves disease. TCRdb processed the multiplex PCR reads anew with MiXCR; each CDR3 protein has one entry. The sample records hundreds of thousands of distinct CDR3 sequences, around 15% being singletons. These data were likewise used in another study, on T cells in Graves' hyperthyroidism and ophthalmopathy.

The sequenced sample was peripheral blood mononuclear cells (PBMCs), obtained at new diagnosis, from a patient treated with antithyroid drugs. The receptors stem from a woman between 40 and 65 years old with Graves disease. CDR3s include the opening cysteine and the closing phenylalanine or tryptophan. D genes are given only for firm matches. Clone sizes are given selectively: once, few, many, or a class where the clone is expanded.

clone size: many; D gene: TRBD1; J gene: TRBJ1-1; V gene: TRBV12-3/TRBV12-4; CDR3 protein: CASSPLGQPEAFF; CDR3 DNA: TGTGCCAGCAGTCCCCTGGGACAGCCTGAAGCTTTCTTT
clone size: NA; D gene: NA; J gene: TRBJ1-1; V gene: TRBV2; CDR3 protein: CASRRVGLGTEAFF; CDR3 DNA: TGTGCCAGCAGGAGGGTAGGGTTGGGGACTGAAGCTTTCTTT
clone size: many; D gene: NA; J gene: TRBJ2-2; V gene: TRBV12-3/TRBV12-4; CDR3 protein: CASTTQGRTGELFF; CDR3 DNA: TGTGCCAGCACTACACAGGGTCGAACCGGGGAGCTGTTTTTT
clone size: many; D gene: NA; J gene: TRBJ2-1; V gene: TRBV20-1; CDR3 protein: CSARDLGRHEQFF; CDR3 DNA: TGCAGTGCTAGGGACCTAGGGCGGCATGAGCAGTTCTTC
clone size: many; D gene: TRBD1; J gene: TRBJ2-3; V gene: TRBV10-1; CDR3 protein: CASRQGLTDTQYF; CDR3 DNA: TGCGCCAGCCGACAGGGCTTGACAGATACGCAGTATTTT
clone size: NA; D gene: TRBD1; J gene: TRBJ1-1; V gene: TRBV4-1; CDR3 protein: CASSPQTGGMLNTEAFF; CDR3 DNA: TGTGCCAGCAGCCCCCAAACAGGGGGCATGTTGAACACTGAAGCTTTCTTT
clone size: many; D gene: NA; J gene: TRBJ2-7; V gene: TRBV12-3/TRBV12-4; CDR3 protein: CASSQIPDGNSDSYEQYF; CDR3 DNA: TGTGCCAGCAGTCAAATCCCCGACGGAAACTCAGACTCCTACGAGCAGTACTTC
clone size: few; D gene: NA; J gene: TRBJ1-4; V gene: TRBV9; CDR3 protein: CASSVATGRGEKLFF; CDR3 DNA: TGTGCCAGCAGCGTAGCGACCGGACGTGGGGAAAAACTGTTTTTT
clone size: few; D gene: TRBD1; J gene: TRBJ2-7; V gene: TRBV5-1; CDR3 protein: CASQPQAGQGNYEQYF; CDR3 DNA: TGCGCCAGCCAACCCCAGGCCGGACAGGGAAACTACGAGCAGTACTTC
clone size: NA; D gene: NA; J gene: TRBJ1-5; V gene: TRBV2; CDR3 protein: CASSPGLGGYQPQHF; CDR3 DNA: TGTGCCAGCAGTCCGGGCCTCGGTGGATATCAGCCCCAGCATTTT
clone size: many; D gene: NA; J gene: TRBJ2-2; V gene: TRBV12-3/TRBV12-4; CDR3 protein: CASSFGVLTGELFF; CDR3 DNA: TGTGCCAGCAGTTTCGGGGTCCTCACCGGGGAGCTGTTTTTT
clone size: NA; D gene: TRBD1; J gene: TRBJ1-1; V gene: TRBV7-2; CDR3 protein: CASSSLQGARTEAFF; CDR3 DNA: TGTGCCAGCAGCTCTTTACAGGGGGCAAGGACTGAAGCTTTCTTT
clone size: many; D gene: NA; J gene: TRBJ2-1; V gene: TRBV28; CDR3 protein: CASSLFRGSEQFF; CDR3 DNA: TGTGCCAGCAGTTTGTTCCGGGGGAGTGAGCAGTTCTTC
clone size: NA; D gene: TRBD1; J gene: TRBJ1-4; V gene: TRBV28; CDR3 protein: CASSSGQGAEKLFF; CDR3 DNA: TGTGCCAGCAGCTCCGGACAGGGGGCTGAAAAACTGTTTTTT
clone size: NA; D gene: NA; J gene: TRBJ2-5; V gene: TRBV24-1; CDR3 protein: CATSESYQETQYF; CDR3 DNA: TGTGCCACCAGTGAATCGTACCAAGAGACCCAGTACTTC
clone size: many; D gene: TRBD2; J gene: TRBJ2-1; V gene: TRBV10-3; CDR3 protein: CAISESHGLANNEQFF; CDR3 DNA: TGTGCCATCAGCGAGTCGCATGGACTAGCAAACAATGAGCAGTTCTTC
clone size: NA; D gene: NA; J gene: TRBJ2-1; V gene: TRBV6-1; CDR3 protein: CASSSGMASYNEQFF; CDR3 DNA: TGTGCCAGCAGCTCCGGGATGGCATCATACAATGAGCAGTTCTTC
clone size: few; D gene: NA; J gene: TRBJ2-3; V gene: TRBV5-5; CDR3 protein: CASSLAVSPASTDTQYF; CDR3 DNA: TGTGCCAGCAGCTTGGCCGTCAGCCCCGCTAGCACAGATACGCAGTATTTT
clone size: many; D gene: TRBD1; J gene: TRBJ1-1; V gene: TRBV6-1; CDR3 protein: CASKRTGGGLNTEAFF; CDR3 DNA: TGTGCCAGCAAAAGGACAGGGGGAGGGCTGAACACTGAAGCTTTCTTT
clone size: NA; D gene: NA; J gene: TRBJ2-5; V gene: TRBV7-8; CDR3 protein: CASSLSGHGETQYF; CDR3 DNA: TGTGCCAGCAGCTTATCAGGCCACGGGGAGACCCAGTACTTC
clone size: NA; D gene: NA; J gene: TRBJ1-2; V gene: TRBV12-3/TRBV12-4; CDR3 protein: CASGLSGVNYGYTF; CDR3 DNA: TGTGCCAGCGGTTTGTCAGGGGTAAATTATGGCTACACCTTC
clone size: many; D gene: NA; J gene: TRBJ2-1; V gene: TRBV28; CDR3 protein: CASSSLGGSVGNEQFF; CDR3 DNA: TGTGCCAGCAGTTCGTTGGGGGGTAGTGTGGGCAATGAGCAGTTCTTC
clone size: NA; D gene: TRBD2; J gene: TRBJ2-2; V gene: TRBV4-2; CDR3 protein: CASSQGGGGPGELFF; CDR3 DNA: TGTGCCAGCAGCCAGGGCGGGGGGGGGCCCGGGGAGCTGTTTTTT
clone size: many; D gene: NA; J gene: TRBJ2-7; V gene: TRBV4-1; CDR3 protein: CASSQVPAPYEQYF; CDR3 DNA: TGCGCCAGCAGCCAAGTTCCGGCCCCCTACGAGCAGTACTTC
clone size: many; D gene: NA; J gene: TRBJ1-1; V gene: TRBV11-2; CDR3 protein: CASWGQGDTEAFF; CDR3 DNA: TGTGCCAGCTGGGGGCAAGGAGACACTGAAGCTTTCTTT